The text below deals with one T cell receptor (beta chain). Data came from immunoSEQ multiplex PCR; TCRdb stores just in-frame clones and leaves some out. The sample carries tens of thousands of clones, more than 85% recorded once. The V and J ends lost 5 bases and 12 bases respectively, with 17 bases between them. The CDR3 runs 13 residues. CDR1 SGHTA and CDR2 FQGNSA come from the germline V gene. This specimen comes from a study of blood T cell repertoires in COVID-19. The chain carries TRBV7-2 and TRBJ2-1; maybe TRBD2 (5 bases). Sequencing used peripheral blood. This sequence was found in a human donor with active COVID-19. The donor label of this sample is uncertain. CDR3 bases: TGTGCCAGCAGCACTCAGCGGTCCGGGGTGCAGTTCTTC. Translation: CASSTQRSGVQFF.